Reported below is one T cell receptor (beta chain). Its antigen is undetermined. This sample was taken from a study of identifying expanded T cells in peripheral blood. Broader study findings: Differentially abundant clones: around 1.2 between replicates, just under 17 at approximately 14 days, more than 18 at four.

Healthy donors had no documented immune events, such as infections, while sampled. This table comes from immunoSEQ multiplex PCR, and its TCRdb copy is limited to in-frame clones, with some not included. This sample has some 93,000 clones, with 85% to 90% found just once. The V gene lost 4 bases and the J gene lost 6 bases, with 9 bases spanning the gap. This CDR3 is built from 12 residues. Germline lookup yields CDR1 MNHNS and CDR2 SASEGT. The gene calls are TRBV6-1 and TRBJ1-1; D is possibly TRBD1 (5 bases). Sequenced input: blood. This sequence was found in a person aged 18-70 years in good health. Here the CDR3 reads CASSVARAEAFF. As DNA, the CDR3 is TGTGCCAGCAGTGTCGCCAGGGCTGAAGCTTTCTTT.